This TCR beta chain appears in the sequencing data of a study of cytomegalovirus exposure and HLA in healthy donors. PCR primers comprised 60 Vbeta and 13 Jbeta primers. The repertoire was sequenced with immunoSEQ multiplex PCR; TCRdb's copy has only in-frame clones and lacks some. The top ten clones hold roughly 2.5% of a sample with tens of thousands of clones, around three quarters of them seen once. Donors counted as nominally healthy when sampled, yet unrecorded immune exposures were likely. The CDR3 length is 14 residues. Material: PBMCs. This clonotype originated in a man under 40 in good health and CMV-seronegative. This chain connects TRBV21-1 to TRBJ2-3; whether TRBD2, the table's D call, matches the DNA was not checked. TRBV21-1 is recorded as a pseudogene. The CDR3 reads CASSKVRGPDTQYF. DNA of the CDR3: TGTGCCAGCAGCAAAGTGCGGGGTCCAGATACGCAGTATTTT.